A selection of T cell receptor beta chains follows, all from one sample in a study of blood T cells in healthy people across ages. TCRdb re-analysed the 5' RACE reads in MiXCR, keeping a single row per CDR3 protein. The top ten clones hold 28% of a sample with approximately 830,000 distinct CDR3 sequences, around 68% of them seen once. The sequenced sample was blood. Receptor source: a man younger than 40 in good health. The CDR3 runs from the conserved cysteine through the conserved F or W. The size field is filled for only some rows; it gives once, few, many or a size class.

v_gene,abundance,CDR3aa
TRBV30,.,CAWSKTTSEETQYF
TRBV5-1,once,CASSSARDRAYNEQFF
TRBV9,.,CASSVGQAGNEQYF
TRBV15,few,CATSPAGRGNQPQHF
TRBV7-2,few,CASSLAPGTHYGYTF
TRBV6-1,.,CASSEGPGVTEAFF
TRBV6-1,.,CASSLYPIGTEKGYGYTF
TRBV4-3,few,CASSQGLFSGGAGDTQYF
TRBV4-2,.,CASSPQAGNQETQYF
TRBV18,.,CASSPGLASQTQETQYF
TRBV7-8,.,CASSARGPLNEQFF
TRBV28,.,CASGVDSYGYTF
TRBV10-3,.,CAIGPGTSRSTDTQYF
TRBV12-3/TRBV12-4,few,CASGGQIYEQYF
TRBV20-1,.,CSASRGGEVNYGYTF
TRBV5-1,.,CASSSGRRNEQFF
TRBV19,once,CASSMGLPDYGYTF
TRBV10-3,.,CAITGAGGQNYGYTF
TRBV20-1,.,CSASARADTEAFF
TRBV14,.,CASSQDQSGPTDTQYF